A single sample gave rise to the 18 T cell receptor beta chains below, sequenced in a study of T-cell memory formation after mild COVID-19. TCRdb reprocessed the 5' RACE reads via MiXCR and lists one record per CDR3 protein. The data contain 250,000 to 350,000 distinct CDR3 sequences, 15% to 20% of them singletons. Source material: PBMCs or a T cell subset sorted from them (not recorded which). The origin of the receptors is a young man who had mild COVID-19 (a few samples of this study predate the infection). Cell type and time point are not known.

This clonotype was detected a few times. The chain couples TRBV5-4 to TRBJ2-1; 9 nucleotides align to TRBD1. Germline V gives CDR1 SGHNT, CDR2 YYREEE (reference sequence). The CDR3 has 16 amino acids. V lost 4 bases to trimming and J lost 4 bases; unmatched junction nucleotides: 9. As DNA, the CDR3 is TGTGCCAGCAGCGCGACCGGGACAGGGTTATACAATGAGCAGTTCTTC. Protein product: CASSATGTGLYNEQFF.

This clonotype was counted between two and nine times. V and J are TRBV5-5 and TRBJ2-3; a weak D match, TRBD1 (6 bases). V was clipped by 6 bases and J by 0 bases, with 14 bases between them. The CDR3 has 15 residues. The germline gives CDR1 SGHKS, CDR2 YYEKEE (reference sequence). The chain's CDR3 is CASTFPTGSTDTQYF. The CDR3, as DNA: TGTGCCAGCACCTTCCCGACAGGTAGCACAGATACGCAGTATTTT.

CDR3 sequence (DNA): TGCAGTGCCCCGGGACTAGCGTCCTACAATGAGCAGTTCTTC. The encoded protein is CSAPGLASYNEQFF. The rearrangement uses TRBV20-1 and TRBJ2-1, with 10 bases aligning to TRBD2. Germline V gene sequence: CDR1 DFQATT, CDR2 SNEGSKA (reference sequence). The V segment lost 6 bases and the J segment 1 base; nucleotides outside the gene matches: 3. The CDR3 contains 14 residues.

The chain employs TRBV5-1 and TRBJ1-6; D might be TRBD1 (6 bases). The CDR3 contains 12 residues. The germline V gene encodes CDR1 SGHRS and CDR2 YFSETQ. Trimming stripped 0 bases from V and 12 bases from J, with 7 bases between. DNA of the CDR3: TGCGCCAGCAGCTTGGCGGGACAACCCCTCCACTTT. As protein: CASSLAGQPLHF.

This sequence joins TRBV27 and TRBJ1-5; D unresolved. In germline, CDR1 is MNHEY, CDR2 SMNVEV (reference sequence). This CDR3 has 15 amino acids. V was cut by 2 bases and J by 1 base, with 9 bases left in between. The CDR3 nucleotides are TGTGCCAGCAGTTTACGGGAACACAGCAATCAGCCCCAGCATTTT. It translates to CASSLREHSNQPQHF.

V and J are TRBV19 and TRBJ2-7; D is perhaps TRBD2 (6 bases). The CDR3 loop spans 15 amino acids. Germline values: CDR1 LNHDA, CDR2 SQIVND (reference sequence). V shed 3 bases and J shed 0 bases, with 12 bases lying between them. In DNA, the CDR3 is TGTGCCAGTAGTATTTCTTCCGGGAGCTCCTACGAGCAGTACTTC. Protein product: CASSISSGSSYEQYF.

The chain recombines TRBV5-1 with TRBJ2-7, with 7 bases matching TRBD1. This CDR3 is 12 amino acids long. Germline loops: CDR1 SGHRS, CDR2 YFSETQ. V trimming: 4 bases; J trimming: 13 bases; junction bases outside the gene matches: 11. CDR3 in DNA: TGCGCCAGCAGCCCCCTGGTAGGGGGCTATTACTTC. This encodes CASSPLVGGYYF.

The chain joins TRBV7-9 to TRBJ2-3; D uncertain. Germline CDR1 is SEHNR and CDR2 is FQNEAQ (reference sequence). This CDR3 contains 15 residues. V lost 0 bases, J lost 5 bases, and 12 bases lay in between. CDR3 DNA sequence: TGTGCCAGCAGCTTAGCGATGGGTGGGGAAGATACGCAGTATTTT. Its protein product is CASSLAMGGEDTQYF.

This clonotype is a singleton in its sample. Written as DNA, the CDR3 is TGCGCCAGCAGCCTCGGGACAGGGGAGGAAGGAGATACGCAGTATTTT. Translation gives CASSLGTGEEGDTQYF. The chain couples TRBV10-1 to TRBJ2-3, with 10 bases fitting TRBD1. Germline loops: CDR1 WNHNN, CDR2 SYGVQD (reference sequence). CDR3 length: 16 amino acids. V was pared by 6 bases and J by 5 bases, with 11 bases of the junction left unmatched.

This sequence joins TRBV7-9 and TRBJ1-1, with 12 nucleotides matching TRBD1. The CDR3 contains 14 residues. Trimming took 6 bases from V and 4 from J; bases not matched to a gene: 3. Germline CDR1 reads SEHNR; CDR2 reads FQNEAQ (reference sequence). The CDR3 nucleotides are TGTGCCAGCAGGGGACAGGGGGCGGCCACTGAAGCTTTCTTT. This translates into CASRGQGAATEAFF.

A few counts support this clonotype. The chain uses TRBV27 and TRBJ2-7; TRBD1 aligns across 7 bases. The CDR3 length is 15 residues. The germline V gene encodes CDR1 MNHEY and CDR2 SMNVEV (reference sequence). The ends lost 5 bases at V and 4 bases at J; junction bases unmatched: 11. The CDR3 nucleotides read TGTGCCAGCAGTACCAGACAGGGTTTAGGGTACGAGCAGTACTTC. It encodes CASSTRQGLGYEQYF.

The V gene is TRBV3-1, the J gene TRBJ2-7, with D unclear. Germline-derived CDR1 and CDR2 are LGHDT and YNNKEL (reference sequence). V shed 3 bases and J shed 2 bases, with 5 bases lying between them. The CDR3 has 12 residues. The CDR3, as DNA: TGTGCCAGCAGCCACAGAACCTACGAGCAGTACTTC. This translates into CASSHRTYEQYF.

This chain connects TRBV7-2 to TRBJ1-5, with TRBD1 identical over 7 bases. Trimming removed 5 bases from V and 3 bases from J; junction bases left unmatched: 4. The length of the CDR3 is 14 residues. Germline V gene sequence: CDR1 SGHTA, CDR2 FQGNSA. The CDR3 sequence is CASSQGQPNQPQHF. DNA of the CDR3: TGTGCCAGCAGCCAGGGACAGCCCAATCAGCCCCAGCATTTT.

This clonotype was picked up a small number of times. This chain links TRBV5-1 with TRBJ1-2; D perhaps matches TRBD1 (6 bases). The CDR3 is 14 amino acids. Germline V gene data show CDR1 as SGHRS and CDR2 as YFSETQ. The V and J ends lost 5 bases and 5 bases respectively, with 16 bases between them. CDR3 in DNA: TGCGCCAGCAGGGCCCTCACAGGGTCATATGGCTACACCTTC. Protein: CASRALTGSYGYTF.

This clonotype was counted once. V usage is TRBV30 and J usage is TRBJ1-2; D is unresolved. Germline V gives CDR1 GTSNPN, CDR2 SVGIG (reference sequence). V gave up 0 bases and J gave up 4 bases, with 12 bases separating them. The CDR3 is made up of 14 amino acids. The CDR3 region is CAWSVEAIFYGYTF. The CDR3 coding sequence is TGTGCCTGGAGTGTAGAGGCAATCTTCTATGGCTACACCTTC. Variable domain in full (rest from reference TRBV30 and TRBJ1-2): SQTIHQWPATLVQPVGSPLSLECTVEGTSNPNLYWYRQAAGRGLQLLFYSVGIGQISSEVPQNLSASRPQDRQFILSSKKLLLSDSGFYLCAWSVEAIFYGYTFGSGTRLTVV.

The J gene is TRBJ2-7, the V gene TRBV4-2, with D tentatively TRBD2 (5 bases). Germline-derived CDR1 and CDR2 are LGHNA and YNFKEQ. Deletions cut 0 bases from V and 7 bases from J, with 13 bases between. The CDR3 consists of 14 residues. For the CDR3, the DNA is TGTGCCAGCAGCCAAGATTCCGGGATGGGGGAGCAGTACTTC. It yields the protein CASSQDSGMGEQYF.

This clonotype came up a few times. The chain couples TRBV7-2 to TRBJ2-1; D gene uncertain. Trimming cost V 2 bases and J 4 bases, with 9 bases left between them. CDR1 is SGHTA and CDR2 is FQGNSA in the germline V gene. The CDR3 totals 14 residues. CDR3 bases: TGTGCCAGCAGCTTATTTGTGGGATACAATGAGCAGTTCTTC. Its translation: CASSLFVGYNEQFF.

In this sample, this clonotype turned up many times. The chain joins TRBV4-3 to TRBJ1-4, with D hard to call. Germline lookup yields CDR1 LGHNA and CDR2 YSLEER. Trimming removed 5 bases from V and 5 bases from J, with 15 bases in between. The CDR3 is 15 residues long. The CDR3 coding sequence is TGCGCCAGCAGCGTAGGGATCAGCAGAAATGAAAAACTGTTTTTT. This encodes CASSVGISRNEKLFF.